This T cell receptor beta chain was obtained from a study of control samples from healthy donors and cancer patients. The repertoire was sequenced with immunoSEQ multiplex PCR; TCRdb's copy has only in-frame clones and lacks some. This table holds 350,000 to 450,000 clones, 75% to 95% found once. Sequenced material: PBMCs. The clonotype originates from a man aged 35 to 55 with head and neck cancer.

CDR3 loop: CAWSTWPGEVNEQYF. The CDR3 DNA is TGTGCCTGGAGTACGTGGCCAGGAGAGGTAAACGAGCAGTACTTC. The chain is built from TRBV30 and TRBJ2-7, with D unresolved. Trimming stripped 2 bases from V and 5 bases from J, with 19 bases between. CDR3 length: 15 residues. Germline CDR1 GTSNPN, CDR2 SVGIG (reference sequence).